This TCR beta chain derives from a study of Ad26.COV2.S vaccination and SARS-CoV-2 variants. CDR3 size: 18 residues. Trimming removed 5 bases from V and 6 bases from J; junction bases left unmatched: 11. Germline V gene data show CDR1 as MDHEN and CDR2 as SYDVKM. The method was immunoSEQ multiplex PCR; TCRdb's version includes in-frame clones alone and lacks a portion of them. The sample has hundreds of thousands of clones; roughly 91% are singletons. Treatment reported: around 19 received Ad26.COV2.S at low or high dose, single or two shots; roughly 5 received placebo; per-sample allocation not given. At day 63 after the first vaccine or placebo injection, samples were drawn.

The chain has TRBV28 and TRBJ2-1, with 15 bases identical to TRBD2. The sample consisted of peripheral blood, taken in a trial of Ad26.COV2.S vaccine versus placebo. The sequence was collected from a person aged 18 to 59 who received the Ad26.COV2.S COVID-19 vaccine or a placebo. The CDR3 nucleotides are TGTGCCAGCAGTAAGCCCGGACTAGCGGGAGGGCCGCCCAATGAGCAGTTCTTC. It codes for CASSKPGLAGGPPNEQFF.